Presented here are 11 T cell receptor beta chains from one specimen sequenced in a study of draining lymph node invasion in breast cancer. Via MiXCR, TCRdb re-called the bulk RNA-seq reads, giving one row per CDR3 protein. The repertoire holds some 2,000 distinct CDR3 sequences, 85% to 90% seen once, with roughly 2.3% in the top ten. Sorting for CD4+ CD45RA- CD25- cells yielded memory conventional CD4 T cells. Material for sequencing was sorted memory CD4+ effector T cells from a lymph node. Every receptor here comes from a female donor with luminal breast cancer.

The chain recombines TRBV20-1 with TRBJ1-4, with TRBD1 matching 7 bases. This CDR3 has 13 amino acids. The germline V gene has CDR1 DFQATT and CDR2 SNEGSKA (reference sequence). With 7 bases clipped from V and 5 bases from J, the junction kept 7 bases outside the gene matches. This CDR3 is CSVLGQLNEKLFF. CDR3 DNA: TGCAGTGTTTTGGGACAGTTAAATGAAAAACTGTTTTTT.

This clonotype showed up just once. The V and J genes are TRBV5-1 and TRBJ1-4, with TRBD1 as a possible D gene (5 bases). The V and J ends lost 4 bases and 7 bases respectively, with 20 bases between them. Germline lookup yields CDR1 SGHRS and CDR2 YFSETQ. This CDR3 is 16 amino acids long. The CDR3 loop is CASSPGPRGGVEKLFF. CDR3 bases: TGCGCCAGCAGCCCAGGCCCGAGGGGAGGGGTTGAAAAACTGTTTTTT. The whole variable domain, filled in from reference TRBV5-1 and TRBJ1-4, reads KAGVTQTPRYLIKTRGQQVTLSCSPISGHRSVSWYQQTPGQGLQFLFEYFSETQRNKGNFPGRFSGRQFSNSRSEMNVSTLELGDSALYLCASSPGPRGGVEKLFFGSGTQLSVL.

V usage is TRBV29-1 and J usage is TRBJ2-3; TRBD1 is a possible D gene (9 bases). V lost 6 bases and J lost 5, with 15 bases in between. From germline, CDR1 is SQVTM and CDR2 ANQGSEA. This CDR3 region has 13 residues. The CDR3 DNA follows: TGCAGCGTGGGACAGGGACTAGGAGATACGCAGTATTTT. This sequence encodes CSVGQGLGDTQYF.

Here the CDR3 reads CASSPLQGSYNEQFF. DNA for the CDR3: TGTGCCAGCTCACCACTCCAGGGCTCCTACAATGAGCAGTTCTTC. This sequence joins TRBV18 and TRBJ2-1; tentatively, D is TRBD1 (5 bases). Per the germline V gene, CDR1 is KGHSH and CDR2 is LQKENI. Trimming took off 1 base at V and 0 bases at J, with 7 bases between the two ends. This CDR3 spans 15 amino acids.

The chain has TRBV28 and TRBJ1-4; D call uncertain. Germline V gene lookup returns CDR1 MDHEN and CDR2 SYDVKM. The CDR3 is 12 residues long. V lost 9 bases, J lost 4 bases, and 9 bases lay in between. Here the CDR3 reads CASGKLNEKLFF. The CDR3 bases are TGTGCCAGTGGGAAACTTAATGAAAAACTGTTTTTT.

V and J are TRBV5-1 and TRBJ2-5; D is unresolved. From germline, CDR1 is SGHRS and CDR2 YFSETQ. The CDR3 covers 15 residues. Trimming removed 1 base from V and 1 base from J, with 11 bases in between. The CDR3 is CASSLTGSTQETQYF. As DNA, the CDR3 is TGCGCCAGCAGCTTGACTGGCAGCACCCAAGAGACCCAGTACTTC.

Only one count was recorded for this clonotype. The chain combines TRBV6-5 with TRBJ1-5; D remains unclear. The V gene lost 7 bases and the J gene lost 9 bases, with 16 bases spanning the gap. The CDR3 length is 13 residues. CDR1 and CDR2 from the germline V gene are MNHEY and SVGAGI. The CDR3 DNA sequence: TGTGCCAGCACCCAAGGCCCGTTGGGGCCCCAGCATTTT. Encoded protein: CASTQGPLGPQHF.

This chain links TRBV3-1 with TRBJ1-1; weak D call: TRBD1 (6 bases). Trimming took 8 bases from V and 5 from J, leaving 12 bases between them. The CDR3 length is 12 residues. CDR1 and CDR2 (germline): LGHDT, YNNKEL (reference sequence). Here the CDR3 reads CASRTAGTEAFF. The CDR3 DNA follows: TGTGCCAGCCGGACAGCAGGGACTGAAGCTTTCTTT.

This chain connects TRBV3-1 to TRBJ2-5; 8 bases align to TRBD2. The CDR3 totals 15 residues. From germline, CDR1 is LGHDT and CDR2 YNNKEL (reference sequence). V lost 5 bases, J lost 2 bases, and 7 bases stayed unmatched. CDR3: CASSSSGGRQETQYF. The CDR3 bases are TGTGCCAGCAGCTCCAGCGGGGGACGACAAGAGACCCAGTACTTC.

The chain uses TRBV11-3 and TRBJ1-1; the D gene is possibly TRBD1 (5 bases). Germline V lookup: CDR1 SGHNT, CDR2 YENEEA. With 3 bases removed from V and 7 bases from J, the gap between germline ends came to 9 bases. This CDR3 is built from 12 residues. This chain's CDR3 is CASSFFDSEAFF. CDR3 nucleotides: TGTGCCAGCAGCTTTTTTGACAGTGAAGCTTTCTTT.

The genes are TRBV20-1 and TRBJ2-3; weak D call: TRBD2 (6 bases). The CDR3 runs to 14 residues. The germline gives CDR1 DFQATT, CDR2 SNEGSKA (reference sequence). The CDR3: CSAFYGGSTDTQYF. CDR3 nucleotide sequence: TGCAGCGCGTTCTACGGGGGTAGCACAGATACGCAGTATTTT.